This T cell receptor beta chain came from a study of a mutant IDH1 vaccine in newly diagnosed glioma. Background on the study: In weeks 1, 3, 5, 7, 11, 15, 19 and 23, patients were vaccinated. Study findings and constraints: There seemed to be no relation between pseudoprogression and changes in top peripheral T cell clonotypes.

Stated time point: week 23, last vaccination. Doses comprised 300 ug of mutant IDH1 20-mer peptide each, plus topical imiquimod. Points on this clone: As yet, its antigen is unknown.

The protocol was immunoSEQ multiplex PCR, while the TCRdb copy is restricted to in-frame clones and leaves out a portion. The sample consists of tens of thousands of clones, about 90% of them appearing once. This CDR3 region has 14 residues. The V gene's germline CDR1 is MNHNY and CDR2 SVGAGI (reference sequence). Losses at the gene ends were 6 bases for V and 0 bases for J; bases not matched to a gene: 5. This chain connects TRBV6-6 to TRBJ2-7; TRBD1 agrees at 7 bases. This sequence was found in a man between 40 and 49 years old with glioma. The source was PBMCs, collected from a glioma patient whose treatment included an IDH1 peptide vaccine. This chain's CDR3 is CASRLTGSSYEQYF. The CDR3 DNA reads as TGTGCCAGCAGGTTGACAGGGAGCTCCTACGAGCAGTACTTC.